This TCR beta chain was observed in a study of T cells after posttransplantation cyclophosphamide. Study-level points and caveats: Blood and skin or GI T cell repertoires showed limited TRB overlap.

V trimming: 5 bases; J trimming: 3 bases; junction bases outside the gene matches: 10. The CDR3 extends over 17 amino acids. Germline CDR1 and CDR2: SGHTA and FQGNSA. In its sample, this clone was seen once. The target antigen is unknown. Produced via immunoSEQ multiplex PCR; TCRdb's table is partial and in-frame only. The profile shows 50,000 to 65,000 clones, 86% of them singletons. The chain joins TRBV7-2 to TRBJ2-2; the match to TRBD1 covers 9 bases. The source is a man between 25 and 39 years old with a blood cancer, CMV-positive, and with a related stem cell donor. The sequencing input was PBMCs. In DNA, the CDR3 is TGTGCCAGCAGCCCCGGCCGGGACAGGGTGCACACCGGGGAGCTGTTTTTT. Its translation: CASSPGRDRVHTGELFF. Complete variable domain (other parts from reference TRBV7-2 and TRBJ2-2): GAGVSQSPSNKVTEKGKDVELRCDPISGHTALYWYRQSLGQGLEFLIYFQGNSAPDKSGLPSDRFSAERTGGSVSTLTIQRTQQEDSAVYLCASSPGRDRVHTGELFFGEGSRLTVL.